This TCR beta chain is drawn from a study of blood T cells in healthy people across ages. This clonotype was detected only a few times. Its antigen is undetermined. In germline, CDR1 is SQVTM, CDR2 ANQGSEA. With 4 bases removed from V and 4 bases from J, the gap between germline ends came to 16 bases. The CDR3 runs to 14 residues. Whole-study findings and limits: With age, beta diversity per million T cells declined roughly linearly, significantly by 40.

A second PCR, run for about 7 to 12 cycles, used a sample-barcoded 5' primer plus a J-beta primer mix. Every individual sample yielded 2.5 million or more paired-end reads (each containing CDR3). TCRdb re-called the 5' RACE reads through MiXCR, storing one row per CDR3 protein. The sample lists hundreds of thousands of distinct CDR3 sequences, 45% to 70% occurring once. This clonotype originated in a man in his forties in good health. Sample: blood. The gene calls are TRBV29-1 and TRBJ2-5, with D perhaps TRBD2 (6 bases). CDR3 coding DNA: TGCAGCGTTGCCACCGGGAGCGGGCGAGAGACCCAGTACTTC. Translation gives CSVATGSGRETQYF.